This is a list of T cell receptor beta chains from one sample in a study of shared clonotypes between healthy human individuals. The method was immunoSEQ multiplex PCR; TCRdb's version includes in-frame clones alone and lacks a portion of them. The sample records about 2 million clones, around 95% being singletons. The sample comprised naive CD4+ T cells sorted from blood. These receptors were collected from a young man in good health. Each CDR3 is given with its conserved first and last residue. D genes are given only for firm matches. Clone size is shown for a subset of rows, as once, few, many or a class of expanded clone.

size	V	J	D	DNA	CDR3
-	TRBV18	TRBJ1-4	-	TGTGCCAGCTCACGCCTCGGGGCAGAAACTAATGAAAAACTGTTTTTT	CASSRLGAETNEKLFF
-	TRBV9	TRBJ2-5	-	TGTGCCAGCAGAGGGGGAGCACAAGAGACCCAGTACTTC	CASRGGAQETQYF
-	TRBV5-1	TRBJ2-3	TRBD1	TGCGCCAGCAGCTTGGATGGACAGGGGACAGATACGCAGTATTTT	CASSLDGQGTDTQYF
-	TRBV18	TRBJ2-5	TRBD2	TGTGCCAGCTCACCATTTACCCTAGCGGGAGGGCCGGTGGAGACCCAGTACTTC	CASSPFTLAGGPVETQYF
-	TRBV7-9	TRBJ2-7	-	TGTGCCAGCAGCCCAGGGGTAGAGGAAAACTACGAGCAGTACTTC	CASSPGVEENYEQYF
-	TRBV4-1	TRBJ2-7	-	TGCGCCAGCAGCCAGATACAGGACCCCTCCTACGAGCAGTACTTC	CASSQIQDPSYEQYF
once	TRBV28	TRBJ1-1	-	TGTGCCAGCAGCCCAATGGGGTTATCAGGGAGAGCTTTCTTT	CASSPMGLSGRAFF
-	TRBV19	TRBJ2-1	-	TGTGCCAGCCAAGTAGGGCCTAGTCGAGGGCTGAATGAGCAGTTCTTC	CASQVGPSRGLNEQFF
once	TRBV18	TRBJ1-6	TRBD1	TGTGCCAGCTCACCCGGGACAGGGCAGGGAAGCTATAATTCACCCCTCCACTTT	CASSPGTGQGSYNSPLHF
-	TRBV9	TRBJ2-7	-	TGTGCCAGCAGCGTAGAGGCTCAGGAGAACTACGAGCAGTACTTC	CASSVEAQENYEQYF
-	TRBV5-1	TRBJ1-4	-	TGCGCCAGCGGCCCGACAGTGCATGCAACTAATGAAAAACTGTTTTTT	CASGPTVHATNEKLFF
-	TRBV19	TRBJ2-4	-	TGTGCCAGTACCCCAGGACCAGGCACCAAAAACATTCAGTACTTC	CASTPGPGTKNIQYF
-	TRBV30	TRBJ1-5	-	TGTGCCTGGAGTGTAGGTGGGGTCGTGGGCAATCAGCCCCAGCATTTT	CAWSVGGVVGNQPQHF
-	TRBV7-9	TRBJ1-2	-	TGTGCCAGCAGCTTGACATTCAACTATGGCTACACCTTC	CASSLTFNYGYTF
-	TRBV7-9	TRBJ1-2	TRBD1	TGTGCCAGCAGCTTAGAGGGGGCGAGCGGCTACACCTTC	CASSLEGASGYTF
-	TRBV15	TRBJ2-7	-	TGTGCCACCAGCAGAGATCGTGGGGCAGTCGATAGCTACGAGCAGTACTTC	CATSRDRGAVDSYEQYF
-	TRBV18	TRBJ1-5	TRBD1	TGTGCCAGCTCACCACGGGCGACAGGGAACCTGCCAACCAATCAGCCCCAGCATTTT	CASSPRATGNLPTNQPQHF
-	TRBV28	TRBJ2-5	-	TGTGCCAGCAGTTCCCCGGTGTGGCAAGAGACCCAGTACTTC	CASSSPVWQETQYF
-	TRBV5-1	TRBJ2-5	-	TGCGCCAGCAGCTTGGCCGTGGGGCGGGCTCAAGAGACCCAGTACTTC	CASSLAVGRAQETQYF
-	TRBV18	TRBJ2-3	TRBD2	TGTGCCAGCTCACCACGGAGTAGCGGGGATACAGATACGCAGTATTTT	CASSPRSSGDTDTQYF
-	TRBV30	TRBJ2-4	-	TGTGCCTGGAGAGACGATAGTGAGGGAGCCAAAAACATTCAGTACTTC	CAWRDDSEGAKNIQYF
-	TRBV9	TRBJ1-3	-	TGTGCCAGCAGCGGAAAACAAATTAGCTCTGGAAACACCATATATTTT	CASSGKQISSGNTIYF
-	TRBV5-1	TRBJ2-1	-	TGCGCCAGCAGCTTGGCGGGAGAGTACAATGAGCAGTTCTTC	CASSLAGEYNEQFF
-	TRBV30	TRBJ1-2	-	TGTGCCTGGAGTGTCGGAGTAGGCTACACCTTC	CAWSVGVGYTF
-	TRBV5-1	TRBJ2-5	TRBD1	TGCGCCAGCAGCTTGGAGGGACAGGGTCAAGAGACCCAGTACTTC	CASSLEGQGQETQYF
-	TRBV18	TRBJ2-5	-	TGTGCCAGCTCACAGGCTAGCCCCAGAGAGACCCAGTACTTC	CASSQASPRETQYF
-	TRBV9	TRBJ2-7	-	TGTGCCAGCAGCGTAGACGGGTTGGGCGAGCAGTACTTC	CASSVDGLGEQYF
-	TRBV30	TRBJ1-1	-	TGTGCCTGGAGTTCTACGGCGAACACTGAAGCTTTCTTT	CAWSSTANTEAFF
-	TRBV27	TRBJ1-4	-	TGTGCCAGCAGTTTTGGTGACTGGGGGTCAAGAAATGAAAAACTGTTTTTT	CASSFGDWGSRNEKLFF
-	TRBV10-3	TRBJ1-1	-	TGTGCCATCAGTGAGTCATCCGGGACTGAAGCTTTCTTT	CAISESSGTEAFF